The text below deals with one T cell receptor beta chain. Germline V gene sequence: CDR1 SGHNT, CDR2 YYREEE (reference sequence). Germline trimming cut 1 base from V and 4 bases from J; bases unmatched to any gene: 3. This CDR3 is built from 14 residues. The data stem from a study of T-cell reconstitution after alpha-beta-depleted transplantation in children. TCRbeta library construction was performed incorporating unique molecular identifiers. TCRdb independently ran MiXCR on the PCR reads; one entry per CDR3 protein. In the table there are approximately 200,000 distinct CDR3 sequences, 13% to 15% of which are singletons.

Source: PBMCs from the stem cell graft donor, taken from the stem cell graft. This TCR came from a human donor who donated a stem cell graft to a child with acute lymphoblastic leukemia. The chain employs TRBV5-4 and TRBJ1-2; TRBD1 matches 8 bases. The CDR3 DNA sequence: TGTGCCAGCAGCTTGAAACAGGGGGTCTATGGCTACACCTTC. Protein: CASSLKQGVYGYTF.